This TCR beta chain was found in a study of regulatory T cells in long-lasting Graves disease. The CDR3 spans 15 residues. Germline lookup yields CDR1 SGHRS and CDR2 YFSETQ. V trimming: 4 bases; J trimming: 3 bases; junction bases outside the gene matches: 6. Arm-PCR of CDR3 regions and iRepertoire HTBI primers were the basis on which TCR beta libraries were built. TCRdb re-derived calls from the multiplex PCR reads in MiXCR, one entry per CDR3 protein. The repertoire holds 420,000 or so distinct CDR3 sequences, roughly a quarter seen once, with approximately 28% in the top ten. As for time point: persistent/refractory GD, antithyroid drugs over 5 years with positive TRAb. With RNA extracted from PBMCs as input, the TCR library was made.

The V and J genes are TRBV5-1 and TRBJ1-1; 10 nucleotides line up with TRBD1. This clonotype was obtained from a female donor with Graves disease. The source was peripheral blood mononuclear cells (PBMCs), collected when the disease was refractory, from a patient treated with antithyroid drugs. CDR3 DNA: TGCGCCAGCAGCACCGGACAGGGGGGGGACACTGAAGCTTTCTTT. It yields the protein CASSTGQGGDTEAFF.